This TCR beta chain was identified in a study of CD8 T cells in ankylosing spondylitis. General observations from the study: Peripheral blood held disease-linked clones only at relatively low frequency, and these were CD8+. Certain motif variants had earlier appeared in reactive arthritis synovial fluid and blood.

V was clipped by 6 bases and J by 4 bases, with 15 bases between them. The CDR3 runs to 14 residues. From germline, CDR1 is MNHNS and CDR2 SASEGT. TCRdb reprocessed the 5' RACE reads with MiXCR, giving one entry per CDR3 protein. Among 250,000 or so distinct CDR3 sequences, roughly a quarter were seen once, and the ten largest hold roughly 0.67%. This clonotype was seen a few times. The antigen remains unidentified. Sample: blood, either unsorted or a sorted T cell fraction (not recorded which). The V call is TRBV6-1, the J call TRBJ1-1; tentatively, D is TRBD1 (5 bases). This TCR derives from a male donor with ankylosing spondylitis or in good health (not recorded which). The CDR3 reads CASRTRWGTTEAFF. In nucleotides, the CDR3 is TGTGCCAGCAGAACCAGGTGGGGGACCACTGAAGCTTTCTTT.